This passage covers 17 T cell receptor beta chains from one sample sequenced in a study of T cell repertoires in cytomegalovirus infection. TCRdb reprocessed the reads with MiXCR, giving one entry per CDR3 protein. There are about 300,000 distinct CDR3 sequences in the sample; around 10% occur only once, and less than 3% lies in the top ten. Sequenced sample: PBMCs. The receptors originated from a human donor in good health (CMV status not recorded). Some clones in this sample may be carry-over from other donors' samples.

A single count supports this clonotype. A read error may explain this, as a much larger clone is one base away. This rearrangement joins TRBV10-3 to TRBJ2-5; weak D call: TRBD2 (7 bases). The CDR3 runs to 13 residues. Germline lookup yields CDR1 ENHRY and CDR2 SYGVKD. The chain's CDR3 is CAITGGRGETRYF. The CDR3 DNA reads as TGTGCCATCACCGGGGGGCGGGGAGAGACCCGGTACTTC.

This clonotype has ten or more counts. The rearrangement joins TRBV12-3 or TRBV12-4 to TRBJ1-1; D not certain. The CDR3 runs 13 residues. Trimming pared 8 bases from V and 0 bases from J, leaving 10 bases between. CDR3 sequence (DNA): TGTGCCAGCTCCTGGGGAATGAACACTGAAGCTTTCTTT. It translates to CASSWGMNTEAFF.

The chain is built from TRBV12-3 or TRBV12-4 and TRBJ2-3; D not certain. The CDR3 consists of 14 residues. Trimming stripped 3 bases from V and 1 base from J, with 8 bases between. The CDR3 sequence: CASSLLSGTDTQYF. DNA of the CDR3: TGTGCCAGCAGTTTGTTATCTGGCACAGATACGCAGTATTTT.

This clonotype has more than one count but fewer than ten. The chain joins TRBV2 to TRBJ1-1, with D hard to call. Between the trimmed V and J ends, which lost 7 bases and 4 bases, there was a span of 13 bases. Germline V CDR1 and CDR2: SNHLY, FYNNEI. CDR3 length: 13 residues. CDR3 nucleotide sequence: TGTGCCAGCACCCTCGGAAGGGCCACTGAAGCTTTCTTT. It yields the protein CASTLGRATEAFF.

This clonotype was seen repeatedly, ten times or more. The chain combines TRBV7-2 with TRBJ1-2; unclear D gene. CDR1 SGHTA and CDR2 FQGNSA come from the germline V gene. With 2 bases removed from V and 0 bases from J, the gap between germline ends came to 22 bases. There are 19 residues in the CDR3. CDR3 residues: CASSLRHLVLRKANYGYTF. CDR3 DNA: TGTGCCAGCAGCTTAAGGCACCTTGTTCTCCGTAAAGCTAACTATGGCTACACCTTC. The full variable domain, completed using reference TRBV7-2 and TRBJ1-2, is GAGVSQSPSNKVTEKGKDVELRCDPISGHTALYWYRQSLGQGLEFLIYFQGNSAPDKSGLPSDRFSAERTGGSVSTLTIQRTQQEDSAVYLCASSLRHLVLRKANYGYTFGSGTRLTVV.

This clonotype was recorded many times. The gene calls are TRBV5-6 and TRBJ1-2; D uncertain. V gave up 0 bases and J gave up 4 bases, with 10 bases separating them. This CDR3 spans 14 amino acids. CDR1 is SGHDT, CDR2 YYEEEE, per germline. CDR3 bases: TGTGCCAGCAGCTTGGGGGGTTATAGCTATGGCTACACCTTC. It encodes CASSLGGYSYGYTF.

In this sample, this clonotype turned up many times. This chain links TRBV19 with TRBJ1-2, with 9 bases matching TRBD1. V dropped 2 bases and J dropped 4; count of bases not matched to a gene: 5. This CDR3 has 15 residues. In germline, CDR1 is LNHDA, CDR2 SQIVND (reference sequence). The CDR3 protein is CASSISDRGSYGYTF. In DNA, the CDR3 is TGTGCCAGTAGTATATCGGACAGGGGATCCTATGGCTACACCTTC.

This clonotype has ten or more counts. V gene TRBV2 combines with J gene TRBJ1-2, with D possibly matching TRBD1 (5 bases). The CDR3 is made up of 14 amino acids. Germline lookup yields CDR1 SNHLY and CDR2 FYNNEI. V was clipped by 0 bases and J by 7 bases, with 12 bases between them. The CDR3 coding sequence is TGTGCCAGCAGTGAAGCAGACAGTTTTGGTGGCTACACCTTC. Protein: CASSEADSFGGYTF.

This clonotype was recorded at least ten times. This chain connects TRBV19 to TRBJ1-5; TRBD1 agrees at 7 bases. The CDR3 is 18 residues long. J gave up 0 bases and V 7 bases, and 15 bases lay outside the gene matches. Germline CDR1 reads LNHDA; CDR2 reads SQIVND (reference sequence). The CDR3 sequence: CASTGGTVGDYSNQPQHF. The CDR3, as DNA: TGTGCCAGTACGGGCGGGACAGTGGGGGATTATAGCAATCAGCCCCAGCATTTT.

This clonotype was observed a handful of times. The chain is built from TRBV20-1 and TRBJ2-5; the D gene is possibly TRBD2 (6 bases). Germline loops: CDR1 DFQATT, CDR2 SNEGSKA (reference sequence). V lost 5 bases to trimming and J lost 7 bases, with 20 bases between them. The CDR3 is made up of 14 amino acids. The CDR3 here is CSASGRLVGGTQYF. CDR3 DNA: TGCAGTGCTTCAGGGCGCCTAGTGGGAGGGACCCAGTACTTC.

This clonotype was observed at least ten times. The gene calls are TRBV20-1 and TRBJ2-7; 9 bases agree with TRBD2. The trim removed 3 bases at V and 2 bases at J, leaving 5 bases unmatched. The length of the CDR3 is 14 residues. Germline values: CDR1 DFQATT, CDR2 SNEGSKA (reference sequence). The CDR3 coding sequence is TGCAGTGCTAGCATAGCGGGGGCGACCTACGAGCAGTACTTC. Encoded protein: CSASIAGATYEQYF.

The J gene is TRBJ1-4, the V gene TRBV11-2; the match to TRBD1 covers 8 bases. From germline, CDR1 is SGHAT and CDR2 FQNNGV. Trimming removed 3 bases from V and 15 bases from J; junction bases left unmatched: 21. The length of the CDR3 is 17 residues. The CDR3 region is CASSFYPGTGLMKKVFF. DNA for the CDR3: TGTGCCAGCAGCTTCTACCCCGGGACAGGCCTAATGAAAAAGGTGTTTTTT.

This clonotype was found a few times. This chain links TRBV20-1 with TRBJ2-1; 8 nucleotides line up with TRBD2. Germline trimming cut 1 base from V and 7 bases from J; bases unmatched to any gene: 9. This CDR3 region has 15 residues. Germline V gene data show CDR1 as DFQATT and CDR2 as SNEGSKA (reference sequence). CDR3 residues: CSARGTGGPYNEQFF. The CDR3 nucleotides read TGCAGTGCTAGAGGGACGGGGGGGCCATATAATGAGCAGTTCTTC.

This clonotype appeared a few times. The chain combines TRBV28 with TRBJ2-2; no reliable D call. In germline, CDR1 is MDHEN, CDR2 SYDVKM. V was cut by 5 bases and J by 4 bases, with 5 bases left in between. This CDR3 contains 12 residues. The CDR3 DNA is TGTGCCAGCAGTCCGTTCACCGGGGAGCTGTTTTTT. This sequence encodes CASSPFTGELFF.

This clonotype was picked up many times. CDR3 loop: CASSQIGLAGTGELFF. The DNA of the CDR3 is TGTGCCAGCAGCCAGATCGGACTAGCGGGGACCGGGGAGCTGTTTTTT. The rearrangement joins TRBV14 to TRBJ2-2; the match to TRBD2 covers 12 bases. In germline, CDR1 is SGHDN, CDR2 FVKESK. Trimming at V came to 3 bases and at J to 5 bases, leaving 4 bases not matched to a gene. The CDR3 runs to 16 residues.

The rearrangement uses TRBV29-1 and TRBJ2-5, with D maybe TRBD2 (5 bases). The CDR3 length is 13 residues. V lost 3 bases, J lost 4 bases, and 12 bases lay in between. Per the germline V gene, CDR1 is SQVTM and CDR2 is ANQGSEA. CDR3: CSVDRGFGETQYF. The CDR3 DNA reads TGCAGCGTTGATAGAGGGTTTGGAGAGACCCAGTACTTC.

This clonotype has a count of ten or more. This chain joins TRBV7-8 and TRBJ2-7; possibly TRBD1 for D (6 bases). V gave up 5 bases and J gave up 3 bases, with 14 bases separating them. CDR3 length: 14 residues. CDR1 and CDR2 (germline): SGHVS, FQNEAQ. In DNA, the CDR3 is TGTGCCAGCAGCCTCGGGACATCCAACTACGAGCAGTACGTC. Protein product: CASSLGTSNYEQYV.